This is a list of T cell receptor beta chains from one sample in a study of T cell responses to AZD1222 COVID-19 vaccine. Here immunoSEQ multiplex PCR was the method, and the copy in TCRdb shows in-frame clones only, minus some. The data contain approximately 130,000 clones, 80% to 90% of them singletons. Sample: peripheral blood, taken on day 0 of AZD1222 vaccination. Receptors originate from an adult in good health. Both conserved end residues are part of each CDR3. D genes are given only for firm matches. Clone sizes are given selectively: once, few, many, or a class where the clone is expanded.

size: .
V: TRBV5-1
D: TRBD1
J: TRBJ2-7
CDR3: CASSGTGLGSYEQYF
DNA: TGCGCCAGCAGCGGGACAGGGTTAGGCTCCTACGAGCAGTACTTC

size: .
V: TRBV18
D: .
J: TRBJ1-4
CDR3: CASSPMTERNEKLFF
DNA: TGTGCCAGCTCACCCATGACAGAACGTAATGAAAAACTGTTTTTT

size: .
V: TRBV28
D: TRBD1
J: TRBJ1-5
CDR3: CASSLEQGGIQPQHF
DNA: TGTGCCAGCAGTTTAGAACAGGGGGGAATCCAGCCCCAGCATTTT

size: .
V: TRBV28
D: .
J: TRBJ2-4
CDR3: CASSLSASLLYF
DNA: TGTGCCAGCAGTTTATCCGCTAGCCTGCTGTACTTC

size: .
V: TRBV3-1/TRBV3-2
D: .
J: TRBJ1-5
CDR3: CASGFQGDQPQHF
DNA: TGTGCCAGCGGGTTTCAGGGAGATCAGCCCCAGCATTTT

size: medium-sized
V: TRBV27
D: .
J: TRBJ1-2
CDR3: CASTSSTGPYGYTF
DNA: TGTGCCAGCACGTCCAGTACCGGCCCCTATGGCTACACCTTC

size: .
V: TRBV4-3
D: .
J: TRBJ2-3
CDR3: CASSQGGGITDTQYF
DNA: TGCGCCAGCAGCCAAGGGGGCGGGATCACAGATACGCAGTATTTT

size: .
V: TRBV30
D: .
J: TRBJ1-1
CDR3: CAWGLQVNTEAFF
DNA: TGTGCCTGGGGACTACAGGTAAACACTGAAGCTTTCTTT

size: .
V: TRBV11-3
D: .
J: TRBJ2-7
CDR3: CASSRGWGTPYEQYF
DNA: TGTGCCAGCAGCCGAGGGTGGGGGACCCCCTACGAGCAGTACTTC

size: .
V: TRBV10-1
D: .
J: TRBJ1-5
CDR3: CASSESPVSCNQPQHF
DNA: TGCGCCAGCAGTGAGTCGCCAGTCTCGTGCAATCAGCCCCAGCATTTT

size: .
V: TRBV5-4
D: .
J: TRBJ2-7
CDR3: CASSLGLAVSYEQYF
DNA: TGTGCCAGCAGCTTGGGGTTAGCGGTTTCCTACGAGCAGTACTTC

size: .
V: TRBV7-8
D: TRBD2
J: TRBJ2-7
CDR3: CASRRTSGGTYEQYF
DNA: TGTGCCAGCAGACGGACTAGCGGGGGGACCTACGAGCAGTACTTC

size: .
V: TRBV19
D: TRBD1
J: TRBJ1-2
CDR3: CASSRPGQMNYGYTF
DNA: TGTGCCAGTAGTAGACCGGGACAGATGAACTATGGCTACACCTTC

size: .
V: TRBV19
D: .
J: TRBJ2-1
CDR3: CASSIEKLHNEQFF
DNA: TGTGCCAGTAGTATAGAAAAACTTCACAATGAGCAGTTCTTC

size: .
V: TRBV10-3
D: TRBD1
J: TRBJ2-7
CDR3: CATRQGAAYEQYF
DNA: TGTGCCACCAGACAGGGGGCGGCCTACGAGCAGTACTTC

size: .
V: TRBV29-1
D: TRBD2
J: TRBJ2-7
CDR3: CSVYSGGPGEQYF
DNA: TGCAGCGTTTATAGCGGGGGACCGGGCGAGCAGTACTTC

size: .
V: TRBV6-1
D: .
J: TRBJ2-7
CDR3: CASSEARGRASYEQYF
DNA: TGTGCCAGCAGTGAAGCGAGAGGCAGGGCCTCCTACGAGCAGTACTTC

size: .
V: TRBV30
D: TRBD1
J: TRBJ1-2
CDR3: CAWGTGGGYGYTF
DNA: TGTGCCTGGGGGACAGGGGGGGGCTATGGCTACACCTTC

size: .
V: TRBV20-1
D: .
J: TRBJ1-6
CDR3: CSAVYYSPLHF
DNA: TGCAGTGCCGTTTACTATTCACCCCTCCACTTT

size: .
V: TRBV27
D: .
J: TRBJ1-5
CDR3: CASRNQGEAQPQHF
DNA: TGTGCCAGCAGGAACCAGGGAGAGGCTCAGCCCCAGCATTTT

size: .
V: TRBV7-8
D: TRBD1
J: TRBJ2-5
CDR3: CASSSNRGGETQYF
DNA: TGTGCCAGCAGCTCAAACAGGGGCGGGGAGACCCAGTACTTC

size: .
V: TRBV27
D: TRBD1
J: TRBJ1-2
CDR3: CASSLSGTGRNYGYTF
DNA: TGTGCCAGCAGTTTAAGTGGGACAGGGAGGAACTATGGCTACACCTTC

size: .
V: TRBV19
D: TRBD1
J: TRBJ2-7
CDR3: CASSIEGTGAYEQYF
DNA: TGTGCCAGTAGTATAGAGGGGACAGGGGCTTACGAGCAGTACTTC

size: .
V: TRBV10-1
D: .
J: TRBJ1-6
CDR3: CASSQGGIDSPLHF
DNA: TGCGCCAGCAGCCAAGGGGGGATAGACTCACCCCTCCACTTT

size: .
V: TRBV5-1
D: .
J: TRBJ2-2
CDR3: CASSLTGPNTGELFF
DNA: TGCGCCAGCAGCTTGACAGGGCCTAACACCGGGGAGCTGTTTTTT

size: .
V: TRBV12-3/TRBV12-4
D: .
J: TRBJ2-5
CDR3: CASSSGQIETQYF
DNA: TGTGCCAGCAGCTCCGGGCAGATAGAGACCCAGTACTTC

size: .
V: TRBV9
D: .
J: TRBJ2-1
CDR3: CASSPGTDDNEQFF
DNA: TGTGCCAGTAGCCCCGGGACCGACGACAATGAGCAGTTCTTC

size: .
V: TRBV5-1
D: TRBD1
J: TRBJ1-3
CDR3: CASSSQGAGNTIYF
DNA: TGCGCCAGCAGCTCGCAGGGGGCTGGAAACACCATATATTTT

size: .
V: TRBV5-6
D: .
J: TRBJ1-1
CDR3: CASSLTPGDTEAFF
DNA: TGTGCCAGCAGCTTGACCCCAGGGGACACTGAAGCTTTCTTT

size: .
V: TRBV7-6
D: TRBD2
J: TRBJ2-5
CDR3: CASSLTPGGGSQETQYF
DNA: TGTGCCAGCAGCTTAACCCCTGGCGGGGGGTCTCAAGAGACCCAGTACTTC

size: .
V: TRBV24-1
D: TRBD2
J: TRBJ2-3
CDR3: CATSDLPITSGITDTQYF
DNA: TGTGCCACCAGTGATCTACCTATTACTAGCGGGATTACAGATACGCAGTATTTT